What follows are 13 T cell receptor beta chains derived from one specimen sequenced in a study of T cell responses to AZD1222 COVID-19 vaccine. Repertoires were generated with immunoSEQ multiplex PCR, while TCRdb's copy carries only in-frame clones and drops some. The sample holds about 120,000 clones; about 88% are singletons and the top ten take approximately 28%. Sequenced material: peripheral blood, taken on day 0 of AZD1222 vaccination. The source is an adult in good health.

The chain couples TRBV3-1 (or the pseudogene TRBV3-2) to TRBJ2-7, with no clear D. V was cut by 6 bases and J by 3 bases, with 12 bases left in between. The CDR3 is made up of 13 amino acids. Germline V gene lookup returns CDR1 LGHDT and CDR2 YNNKEL (reference sequence). CDR3 nucleotide sequence: TGTGCCAGCAGAGCCAATAACATCTACGAGCAGTACTTC. Its protein product is CASRANNIYEQYF.

In its sample, this clone was seen a few times. The same CDR3 is also encoded by other DNA sequences in this sample. The CDR3: CASSFPTSGTDTQYF. The CDR3, as DNA: TGTGCCAGCAGCTTCCCGACTAGCGGAACAGATACGCAGTATTTT. The chain links TRBV7-9 to TRBJ2-3, with 9 nucleotides matching TRBD2. The germline V gene has CDR1 SEHNR and CDR2 FQNEAQ (reference sequence). The CDR3 sequence is 15 residues long. V was pared by 3 bases and J by 3 bases, with 4 bases of the junction left unmatched.

V gene TRBV10-3 combines with J gene TRBJ2-6; D is ambiguous. CDR3 length: 15 amino acids. Trimming removed 0 bases from V and 2 bases from J, with 5 bases in between. From germline, CDR1 is ENHRY and CDR2 SYGVKD. The CDR3 DNA sequence: TGTGCCATCAGTGAGTCGTGGGCTGGGGCCAACGTCCTGACTTTC. It is translated as CAISESWAGANVLTF.

The chain has TRBV2 and TRBJ1-4; 10 nucleotides line up with TRBD1. Germline V gene lookup returns CDR1 SNHLY and CDR2 FYNNEI. There are 14 residues in the CDR3. Trimming cost V 6 bases and J 6 bases; bases outside gene matches: 4. In DNA form, the CDR3 reads TGTGCCAGCAGGGAGACAGGGGGCGATGAAAAACTGTTTTTT. Protein product: CASRETGGDEKLFF. The variable domain in full, completed from reference TRBV2 and TRBJ1-4, reads EPEVTQTPSHQVTQMGQEVILRCVPISNHLYFYWYRQILGQKVEFLVSFYNNEISEKSEIFDDQFSVERPDGSNFTLKIRSTKLEDSAMYFCASRETGGDEKLFFGSGTQLSVL.

This sequence joins TRBV24-1 and TRBJ2-3; 11 bases align to TRBD2. V shed 4 bases, J shed 5 bases, and the junction held 7 bases outside the gene matches. Per germline, CDR1 KGHDR and CDR2 SFDVKD. The CDR3 is made up of 16 amino acids. Here the CDR3 reads CATSDRGLAEGDTQYF. CDR3 nucleotide sequence: TGTGCCACCAGTGACCGGGGACTAGCGGAGGGAGATACGCAGTATTTT.

This chain uses TRBV2 with TRBJ1-5; possible D gene TRBD1, 6 bases. The CDR3 covers 12 residues. Trimming stripped 1 base from V and 12 bases from J, with 10 bases between. Looked up from germline, CDR1 is SNHLY and CDR2 is FYNNEI. The CDR3 DNA reads TGTGCCAGCAGTGAAGGGGACACCCTCCAGCATTTT. As protein: CASSEGDTLQHF.

The J gene is TRBJ1-2, the V gene TRBV7-2, with 7 bases identical to TRBD1. CDR1 is SGHTA, CDR2 FQGNSA, per germline. The CDR3 extends over 13 amino acids. The ends lost 5 bases at V and 8 bases at J; junction bases unmatched: 8. CDR3 DNA sequence: TGTGCCAGCAGCCCCGACAGGGTAGGAGGCTACACCTTC. Translated: CASSPDRVGGYTF.

The V gene is TRBV10-3, the J gene TRBJ2-7; D uncertain. V lost 2 bases to trimming and J lost 5 bases, with 13 bases between them. CDR1 is ENHRY and CDR2 is SYGVKD in the germline V gene. The CDR3 consists of 14 residues. The CDR3 spells CAISEPTPGNEQYF. DNA for the CDR3: TGTGCCATCAGTGAGCCGACCCCAGGTAACGAGCAGTACTTC.

This chain uses TRBV20-1 with TRBJ2-7; maybe TRBD2 (6 bases). Germline assignment: CDR1 DFQATT and CDR2 SNEGSKA (reference sequence). The CDR3 is 12 amino acids. Deletions cut 3 bases from V and 5 bases from J, with 11 bases between. For the CDR3, the DNA is TGCAGTGCTAGTCTCCAGCGGGACGAGCAGTACTTC. It yields the protein CSASLQRDEQYF.

The V and J genes are TRBV11-2 and TRBJ1-3; perhaps TRBD1 as D (5 bases). The V and J ends lost 5 bases and 0 bases respectively, with 14 bases between them. The CDR3 sequence is 16 residues long. The germline V gene has CDR1 SGHAT and CDR2 FQNNGV. The CDR3 sequence is CASSIAGPLSGNTIYF. DNA of the CDR3: TGTGCCAGCAGCATCGCAGGGCCCCTCTCTGGAAACACCATATATTTT.

The chain links TRBV5-5 to TRBJ1-2; D is unresolved. With 1 base removed from V and 7 bases from J, the gap between germline ends came to 17 bases. CDR1 and CDR2 from the germline V gene are SGHKS and YYEKEE (reference sequence). CDR3 size: 15 residues. CDR3 sequence reads: CASSLSVSEVGGYTF. The CDR3 region has the DNA TGTGCCAGCAGCTTGTCTGTATCCGAGGTCGGTGGCTACACCTTC.

The chain recombines TRBV19 with TRBJ2-6; no firm D call. Germline CDR1 and CDR2: LNHDA and SQIVND (reference sequence). V gave up 3 bases and J gave up 0 bases, with 3 bases separating them. The CDR3 is 14 residues long. The CDR3: CASSIGSGANVLTF. The CDR3 DNA follows: TGTGCCAGTAGTATTGGCTCTGGGGCCAACGTCCTGACTTTC.

The chain uses TRBV5-1 and TRBJ2-1; 9 nucleotides match TRBD1. In germline, CDR1 is SGHRS, CDR2 YFSETQ. There are 15 residues in the CDR3. V lost 0 bases, J lost 3 bases, and 1 base stayed unmatched. DNA of the CDR3: TGCGCCAGCAGCTTGGGACAGGGGGACTACAATGAGCAGTTCTTC. It specifies CASSLGQGDYNEQFF.